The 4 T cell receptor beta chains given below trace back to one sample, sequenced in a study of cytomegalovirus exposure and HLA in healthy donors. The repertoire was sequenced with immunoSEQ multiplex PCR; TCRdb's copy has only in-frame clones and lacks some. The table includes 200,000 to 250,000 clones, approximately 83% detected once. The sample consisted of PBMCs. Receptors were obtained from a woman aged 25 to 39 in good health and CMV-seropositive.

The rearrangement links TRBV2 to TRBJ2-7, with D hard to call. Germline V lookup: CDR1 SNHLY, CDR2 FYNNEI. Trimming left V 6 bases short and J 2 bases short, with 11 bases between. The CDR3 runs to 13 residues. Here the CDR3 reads CASRHDGTYEQYF. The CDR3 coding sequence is TGTGCCAGCAGACACGACGGAACCTACGAGCAGTACTTC. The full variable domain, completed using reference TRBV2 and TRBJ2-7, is EPEVTQTPSHQVTQMGQEVILRCVPISNHLYFYWYRQILGQKVEFLVSFYNNEISEKSEIFDDQFSVERPDGSNFTLKIRSTKLEDSAMYFCASRHDGTYEQYFGPGTRLTVT.

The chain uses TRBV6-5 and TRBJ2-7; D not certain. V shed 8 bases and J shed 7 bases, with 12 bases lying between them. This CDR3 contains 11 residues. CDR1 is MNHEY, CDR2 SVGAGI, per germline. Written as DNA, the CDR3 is TGTGCCAGCCGAACAAGCAGGGAGCAGTACTTC. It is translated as CASRTSREQYF.

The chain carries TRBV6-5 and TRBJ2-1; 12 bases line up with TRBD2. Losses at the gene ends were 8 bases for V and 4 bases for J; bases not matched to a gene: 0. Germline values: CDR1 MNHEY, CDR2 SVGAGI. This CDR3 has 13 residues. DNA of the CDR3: TGTGCCAGCGGGACTAGCGGGTACAATGAGCAGTTCTTC. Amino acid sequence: CASGTSGYNEQFF.

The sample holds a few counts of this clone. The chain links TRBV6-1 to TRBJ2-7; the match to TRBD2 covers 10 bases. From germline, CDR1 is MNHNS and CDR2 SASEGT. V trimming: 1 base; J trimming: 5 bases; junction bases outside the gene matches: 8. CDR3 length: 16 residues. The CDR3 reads CASSEGAGGPTDEQYF. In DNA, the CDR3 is TGTGCCAGCAGTGAAGGAGCGGGAGGGCCGACCGACGAGCAGTACTTC.